A selection of T cell receptor beta chains follows, all from one sample in a study of regulatory T cells in long-lasting Graves disease. TCRdb re-called the multiplex PCR reads through MiXCR, storing one row per CDR3 protein. Found here are under 350,000 distinct CDR3 sequences, 22% of them singletons; the top ten hold roughly three fifths. Source: peripheral blood mononuclear cells (PBMCs), taken when the disease was refractory, from a patient treated with antithyroid drugs. These TCRs come from a female donor with Graves disease. Both conserved end residues are trimmed from each CDR3. The order of the fields is clone size, D gene, J gene, V gene, CDR3 protein. The D gene is left open where the match is weak. Some rows mark clone size as missing; the rest say once, few, many or name a class of expanded clone.

clone_size: .
d_call: .
j_call: TRBJ2-7
v_call: TRBV29-1
cdr3_aa: SVRRGAYYEQY

clone_size: few
d_call: .
j_call: TRBJ1-5
v_call: TRBV30
cdr3_aa: AWSVSSNQPQH

clone_size: .
d_call: .
j_call: TRBJ2-5
v_call: TRBV3-2
cdr3_aa: ASSPRTSATQETQY

clone_size: many
d_call: .
j_call: TRBJ1-5
v_call: TRBV27
cdr3_aa: ASSSSLSNQPQH

clone_size: .
d_call: TRBD2
j_call: TRBJ2-2
v_call: TRBV2
cdr3_aa: ATSTVAGTTGELF

clone_size: many
d_call: .
j_call: TRBJ1-2
v_call: TRBV29-1
cdr3_aa: SAGDRSYGYT

clone_size: .
d_call: TRBD1
j_call: TRBJ2-1
v_call: TRBV11-3
cdr3_aa: ASSSNRGYNNEQF

clone_size: many
d_call: TRBD1
j_call: TRBJ2-7
v_call: TRBV7-9
cdr3_aa: ASSLVVGTGAYEQY

clone_size: few
d_call: TRBD1
j_call: TRBJ2-7
v_call: TRBV6-4
cdr3_aa: ASTRGGQGVPGPSYEQY

clone_size: .
d_call: TRBD1
j_call: TRBJ1-6
v_call: TRBV4-3
cdr3_aa: ASSQGQGVDSPLH

clone_size: many
d_call: TRBD1
j_call: TRBJ1-1
v_call: TRBV2
cdr3_aa: ATSRGQNTEAF

clone_size: .
d_call: .
j_call: TRBJ1-1
v_call: TRBV10-2
cdr3_aa: ASSEETANTEAF

clone_size: .
d_call: .
j_call: TRBJ2-3
v_call: TRBV29-1
cdr3_aa: SALRDGDTQY

clone_size: many
d_call: .
j_call: TRBJ2-2
v_call: TRBV9
cdr3_aa: ASSVNRARTGELF

clone_size: many
d_call: .
j_call: TRBJ2-5
v_call: TRBV4-3
cdr3_aa: ASSQERTTAGETQY

clone_size: few
d_call: TRBD1
j_call: TRBJ1-6
v_call: TRBV7-6
cdr3_aa: ASSLTGQGDSPLH

clone_size: .
d_call: .
j_call: TRBJ1-4
v_call: TRBV15
cdr3_aa: ATRSGNLNEKLF

clone_size: .
d_call: .
j_call: TRBJ2-7
v_call: TRBV20-1
cdr3_aa: SAVGRALSEQY

clone_size: many
d_call: .
j_call: TRBJ1-1
v_call: TRBV28
cdr3_aa: ASSLGSALNTEAF

clone_size: .
d_call: .
j_call: TRBJ2-5
v_call: TRBV28
cdr3_aa: ASAPYRNYQGTQY

clone_size: many
d_call: .
j_call: TRBJ2-5
v_call: TRBV3-1
cdr3_aa: ASSPPGQKLFQETQY

clone_size: .
d_call: TRBD2
j_call: TRBJ2-7
v_call: TRBV6-2/TRBV6-3
cdr3_aa: ASSWGVKRESYEQY

clone_size: .
d_call: .
j_call: TRBJ2-3
v_call: TRBV12-3/TRBV12-4
cdr3_aa: ASSLAATDTQY

clone_size: few
d_call: .
j_call: TRBJ2-4
v_call: TRBV11-2
cdr3_aa: ASRDIAKNIQY

clone_size: .
d_call: .
j_call: TRBJ2-2
v_call: TRBV5-1
cdr3_aa: ASRPSVGVDTGELF

clone_size: few
d_call: .
j_call: TRBJ1-6
v_call: TRBV9
cdr3_aa: ASSVEDSMNSPLH

clone_size: few
d_call: .
j_call: TRBJ2-6
v_call: TRBV16
cdr3_aa: ASSQSFQAGGNSGANVLT

clone_size: many
d_call: .
j_call: TRBJ1-5
v_call: TRBV28
cdr3_aa: ASSPTPGNQPQH

clone_size: .
d_call: .
j_call: TRBJ2-7
v_call: TRBV18
cdr3_aa: ASSPGAPAEEQY

clone_size: many
d_call: .
j_call: TRBJ1-5
v_call: TRBV11-2
cdr3_aa: ASSLQRAQPQH

clone_size: few
d_call: TRBD1
j_call: TRBJ2-5
v_call: TRBV5-1
cdr3_aa: ASSDRVWEPKGETQY

clone_size: once
d_call: .
j_call: TRBJ2-3
v_call: TRBV5-1
cdr3_aa: ASSLSGGAVDTQY

clone_size: few
d_call: .
j_call: TRBJ2-7
v_call: TRBV20-1
cdr3_aa: SASYSSSYEQY

clone_size: .
d_call: .
j_call: TRBJ1-6
v_call: TRBV11-2
cdr3_aa: ASSYQGNSPLH

clone_size: many
d_call: .
j_call: TRBJ1-1
v_call: TRBV6-2/TRBV6-3
cdr3_aa: ASSYLPNTEAF

clone_size: .
d_call: .
j_call: TRBJ2-5
v_call: TRBV9
cdr3_aa: ASSVGTNRETQY

clone_size: many
d_call: .
j_call: TRBJ2-7
v_call: TRBV6-1
cdr3_aa: ASTNSRHEQY

clone_size: .
d_call: TRBD1
j_call: TRBJ2-6
v_call: TRBV9
cdr3_aa: ASSAKATGGAGANVLT

clone_size: .
d_call: .
j_call: TRBJ1-3
v_call: TRBV15
cdr3_aa: ATSREGVGNTIY

clone_size: .
d_call: TRBD1
j_call: TRBJ1-6
v_call: TRBV4-1
cdr3_aa: ASSQDQGGGSPLH

clone_size: once
d_call: .
j_call: TRBJ1-4
v_call: TRBV28
cdr3_aa: ASSLERNEKLF

clone_size: few
d_call: TRBD1
j_call: TRBJ1-3
v_call: TRBV20-1
cdr3_aa: SASKDRRLLNSGNTIY

clone_size: few
d_call: .
j_call: TRBJ2-4
v_call: TRBV7-8
cdr3_aa: ASSLDRLAKNIQY

clone_size: many
d_call: TRBD1
j_call: TRBJ1-4
v_call: TRBV12-3/TRBV12-4
cdr3_aa: ASSLTGTGSEKLF

clone_size: few
d_call: .
j_call: TRBJ2-7
v_call: TRBV5-1
cdr3_aa: ASSQSSQGTYEQY

clone_size: few
d_call: .
j_call: TRBJ2-5
v_call: TRBV28
cdr3_aa: ASSPSTAEETRY

clone_size: .
d_call: TRBD1
j_call: TRBJ1-2
v_call: TRBV7-9
cdr3_aa: ANSLGSGQGTYGYT

clone_size: .
d_call: TRBD1
j_call: TRBJ1-1
v_call: TRBV9
cdr3_aa: ASSERQGVAEAF

clone_size: few
d_call: .
j_call: TRBJ1-6
v_call: TRBV6-5
cdr3_aa: ASSYSEDLMPLH